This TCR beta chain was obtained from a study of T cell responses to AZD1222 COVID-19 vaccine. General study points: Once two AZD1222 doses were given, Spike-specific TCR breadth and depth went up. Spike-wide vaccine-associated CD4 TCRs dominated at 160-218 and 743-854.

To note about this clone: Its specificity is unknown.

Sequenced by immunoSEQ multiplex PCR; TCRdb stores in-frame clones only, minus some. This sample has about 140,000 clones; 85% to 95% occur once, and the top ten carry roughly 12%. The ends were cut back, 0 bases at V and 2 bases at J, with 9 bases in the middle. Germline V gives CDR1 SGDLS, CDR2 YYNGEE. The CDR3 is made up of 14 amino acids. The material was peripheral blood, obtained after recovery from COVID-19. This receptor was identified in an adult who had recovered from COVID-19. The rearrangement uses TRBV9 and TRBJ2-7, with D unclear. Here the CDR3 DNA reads TGTGCCAGCAGCGTAGCAGGCCGAACCTACGAGCAGTACTTC. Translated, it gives CASSVAGRTYEQYF.